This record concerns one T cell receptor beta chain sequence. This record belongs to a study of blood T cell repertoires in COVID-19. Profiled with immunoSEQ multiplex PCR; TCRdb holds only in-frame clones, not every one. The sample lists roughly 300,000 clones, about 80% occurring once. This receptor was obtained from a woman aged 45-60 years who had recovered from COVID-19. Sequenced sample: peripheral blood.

DNA of the CDR3: TGCACCAGCAGCCAAGATGGCTCTAGCGGGAGTGCCTACGAGCAGTACTTC. Amino acid sequence: CTSSQDGSSGSAYEQYF. V and J are TRBV1 and TRBJ2-7; the DNA was not used to check the table's D call, TRBD2. TRBV1 is designated a pseudogene. The CDR3 is 17 amino acids.